A selection of T cell receptor beta chains follows, all from one sample in a study of blood T cell repertoires in COVID-19. Clones were sequenced by immunoSEQ multiplex PCR, and TCRdb holds only the in-frame ones, with some missing. Here the sample spans roughly 65,000 clones, approximately 85% being singletons. The specimen sequenced was peripheral blood. Receptors were obtained from a woman of 80 years or more with active or convalescent COVID-19. The conserved cysteine and the conserved F or W are not part of the CDR3 here. A D gene is named only where the DNA matches it firmly. Where a row states a size, it is once, few, many or the class of an expanded clone; other rows omit it.

size	V	D	J	CDR3
-	TRBV4-3	TRBD1	TRBJ1-2	ASSQFGDGLTGGDGYT
-	TRBV19	-	TRBJ1-2	ASRTGMDYGYT
-	TRBV7-2	TRBD1	TRBJ2-1	ASSPETGGRHEQF
once	TRBV7-3	TRBD1	TRBJ2-2	ASSGTVGTGELF
-	TRBV4-3	TRBD2	TRBJ2-3	ASSQVGRGDPDTQY
-	TRBV19	-	TRBJ2-2	ASSIKAGGELF
once	TRBV5-1	-	TRBJ1-1	ASSLSGENTEAF
-	TRBV7-6	TRBD2	TRBJ2-7	ASSLDSVPGGGSLSYEQY
-	TRBV25-1	-	TRBJ2-1	ASSSHSSEGGPIYEQF
-	TRBV30	TRBD1	TRBJ1-2	AWAPVRAGGVHGYT
-	TRBV5-5	-	TRBJ1-2	ASSLNFAGYT
-	TRBV4-2	TRBD1	TRBJ1-6	ASSPHLKTGEASSSLSHPPLH
-	TRBV3-1/TRBV3-2	-	TRBJ2-1	ASSRVASRYNEQF
few	TRBV5-1	-	TRBJ2-5	ARKKSLRETQY
-	TRBV9	-	TRBJ2-5	ASSVGRGETQY
-	TRBV5-1	-	TRBJ2-4	ASSLGRGEMIAKNIQY
-	TRBV24-1	TRBD1	TRBJ1-1	ATVIRTGEENTEAF
-	TRBV14	-	TRBJ2-5	ASSRDLRGTQY